This T cell receptor (beta chain) is drawn from a study of CD8+ T cells in alopecia areata. Study-level findings and limits: Scalp data also include sequences from resident alphabeta T cells of normal skin. Amid tofacitinib therapy, many expanded lesional clones stayed present in scalp and blood.

Treatment indicated: oral pan-JAK inhibitor, 5-10 mg twice daily. It was cDNA, reverse transcribed from extracted RNA, that served as the sequencing template. Sequencing was performed with immunoSEQ multiplex PCR; in TCRdb, only in-frame clones are kept and a portion is missing. There are about 180,000 clones in the sample; about 53% occur only once, and 10% to 13% lies in the top ten. This clone was recorded only once. Its antigen is as yet unknown. The starting material was CD8+ T cells sorted from blood, obtained at week 24, from a patient treated with tofacitinib. This clonotype was sampled from a human donor with alopecia areata.

CDR3 nucleotide sequence: TGTGCCAGCAGCTTAGCCATGCCTGGGCGCGGCTACACCTTC. This encodes CASSLAMPGRGYTF. V and J are TRBV13 and TRBJ1-2; D remains ambiguous. The CDR3 covers 14 residues. Per the germline V gene, CDR1 is PRHDT and CDR2 is FYEKMQ (reference sequence). The germline V and J ends were trimmed by 1 base and 8 bases, with 14 bases remaining between them.